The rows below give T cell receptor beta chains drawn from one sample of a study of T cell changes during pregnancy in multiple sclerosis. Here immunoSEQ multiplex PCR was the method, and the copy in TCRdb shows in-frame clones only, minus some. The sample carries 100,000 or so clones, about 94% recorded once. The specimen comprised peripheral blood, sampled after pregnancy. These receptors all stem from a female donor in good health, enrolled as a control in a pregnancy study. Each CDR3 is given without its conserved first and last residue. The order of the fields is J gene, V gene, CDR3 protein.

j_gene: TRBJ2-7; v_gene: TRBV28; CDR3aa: ASRPPGGPYEQY
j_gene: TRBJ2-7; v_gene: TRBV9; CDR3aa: ASGSGTMGREQY
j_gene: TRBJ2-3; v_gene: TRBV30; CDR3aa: AWSGAGTRGTDTQY
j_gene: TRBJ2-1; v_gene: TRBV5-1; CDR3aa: ASSLGRLNNEQF
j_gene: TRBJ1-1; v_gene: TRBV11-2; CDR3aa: ASSFPGWGGAGAF
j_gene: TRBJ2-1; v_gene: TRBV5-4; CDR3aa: ASSLGLVNYNEQF
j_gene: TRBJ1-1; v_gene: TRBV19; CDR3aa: ASSDSGRTEAF
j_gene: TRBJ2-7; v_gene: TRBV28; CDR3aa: ASQRAGASYEQY
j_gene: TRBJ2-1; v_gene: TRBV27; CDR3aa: ASSRSGQGDNEQF
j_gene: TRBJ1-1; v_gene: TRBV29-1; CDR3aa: SVELAPGSTEAF
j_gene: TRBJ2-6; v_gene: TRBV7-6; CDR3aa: ASSLGQGSGANVLT
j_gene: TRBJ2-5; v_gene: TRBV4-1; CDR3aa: ASSQFGGSRETQY
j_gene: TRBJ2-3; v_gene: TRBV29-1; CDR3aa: SVAPGDTQY
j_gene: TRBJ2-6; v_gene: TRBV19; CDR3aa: ASSIDRAGANVLT
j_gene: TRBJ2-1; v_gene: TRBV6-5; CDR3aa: ASRPTGYSYNEQF
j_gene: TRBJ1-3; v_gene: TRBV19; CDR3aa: ASSFWDFPQSSGNTIY
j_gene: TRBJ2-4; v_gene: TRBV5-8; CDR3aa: ASSSIRDIKNIQY
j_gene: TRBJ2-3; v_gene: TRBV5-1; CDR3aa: ASRLAGASDTQY
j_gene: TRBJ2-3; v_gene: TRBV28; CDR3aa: VPLYALEQISVDTQY
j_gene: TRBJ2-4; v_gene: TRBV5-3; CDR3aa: ARSETSGRSRGAKNIQY
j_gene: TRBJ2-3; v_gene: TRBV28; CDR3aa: ASSLPTSGTSTDTQY
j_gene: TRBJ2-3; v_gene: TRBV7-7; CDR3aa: ASSTGITDTQY
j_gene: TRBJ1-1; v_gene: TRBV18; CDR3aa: ASSTTGGDRAF
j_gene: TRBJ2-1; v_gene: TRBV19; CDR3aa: ASRSTYNEQF
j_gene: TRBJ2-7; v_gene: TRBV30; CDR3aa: AWLPRRSGRPSYEQY
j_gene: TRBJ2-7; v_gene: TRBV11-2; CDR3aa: ASSPRTGFSYEQY
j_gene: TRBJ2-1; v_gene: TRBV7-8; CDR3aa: ASSLGPRGNNEQF
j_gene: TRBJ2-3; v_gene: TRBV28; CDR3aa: ASSLRDSSTDTQY
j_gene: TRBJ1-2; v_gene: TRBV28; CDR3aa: ASVGGQGSYYGYT
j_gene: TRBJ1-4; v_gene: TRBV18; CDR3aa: ASSPRRQGVSEKLF
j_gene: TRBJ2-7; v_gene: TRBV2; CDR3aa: ASSALYGDRYEQY
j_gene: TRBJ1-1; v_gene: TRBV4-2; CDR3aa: ASSQVSLRHLGTEAF
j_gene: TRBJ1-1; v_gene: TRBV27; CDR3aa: ASSLVWGRDTEAF
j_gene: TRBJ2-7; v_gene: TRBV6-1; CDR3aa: ASSEREPPYEQY
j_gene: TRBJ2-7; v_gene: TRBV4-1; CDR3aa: ASSQVAGNNYEQY
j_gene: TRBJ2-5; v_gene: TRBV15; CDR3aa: ATSRDPRIGETQY
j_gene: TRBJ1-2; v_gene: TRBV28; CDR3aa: ASSLSTSADSLYGYT
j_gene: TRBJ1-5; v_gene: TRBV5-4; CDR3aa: ASSRGSNQPQH
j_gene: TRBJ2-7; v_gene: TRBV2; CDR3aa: ASRSLASHGEQY
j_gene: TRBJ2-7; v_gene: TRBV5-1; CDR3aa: ASSLAPGQGANEQY
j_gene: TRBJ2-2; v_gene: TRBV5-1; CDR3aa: ASSLAGNTGELF
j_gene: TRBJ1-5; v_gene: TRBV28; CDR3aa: ASVRVGFSNQPQH
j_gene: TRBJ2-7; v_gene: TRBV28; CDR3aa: ASSRRPYEQY
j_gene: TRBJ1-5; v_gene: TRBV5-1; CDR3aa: ASSFKGGAWCQPQH
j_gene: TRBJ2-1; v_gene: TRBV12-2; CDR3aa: ASRLVRGRTYKRTYNEQF
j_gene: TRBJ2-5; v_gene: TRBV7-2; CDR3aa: ASSLGLAGTQETQY
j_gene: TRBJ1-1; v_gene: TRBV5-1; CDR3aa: ASSLGWALDPGTEAF